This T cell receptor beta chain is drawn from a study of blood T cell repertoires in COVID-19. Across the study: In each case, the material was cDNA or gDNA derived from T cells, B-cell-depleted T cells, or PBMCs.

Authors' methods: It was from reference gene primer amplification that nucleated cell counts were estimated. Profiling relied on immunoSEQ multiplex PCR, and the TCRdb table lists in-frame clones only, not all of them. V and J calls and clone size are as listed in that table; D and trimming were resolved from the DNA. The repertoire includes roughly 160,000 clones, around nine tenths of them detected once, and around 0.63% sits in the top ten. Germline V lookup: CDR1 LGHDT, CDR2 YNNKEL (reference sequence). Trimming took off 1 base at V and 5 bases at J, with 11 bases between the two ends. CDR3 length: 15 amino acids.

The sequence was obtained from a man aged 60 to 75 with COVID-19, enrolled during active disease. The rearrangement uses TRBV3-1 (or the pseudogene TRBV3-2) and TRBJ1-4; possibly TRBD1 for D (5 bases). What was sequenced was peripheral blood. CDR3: CASSQARGENEKLFF. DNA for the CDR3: TGTGCCAGCAGCCAAGCCCGGGGGGAGAATGAAAAACTGTTTTTT.